This T cell receptor beta chain was sequenced in a study of cytomegalovirus exposure and HLA in healthy donors. Comments on this clone: Its antigen remains unidentified.

Germline V gene data show CDR1 as SNHLY and CDR2 as FYNNEI. V lost 8 bases to trimming and J lost 2 bases; unmatched junction nucleotides: 9. This CDR3 spans 15 amino acids. General study points: As a later analysis showed, several of the most significant clusters appeared to be linked to common viral pathogens. What was likely a sequencing artifact was a cluster of highly shared sequence variants.

PCR used 60 Vbeta primers and 13 Jbeta primers. Repertoires were generated with immunoSEQ multiplex PCR, while TCRdb's copy carries only in-frame clones and drops some. The sample records about 94,000 clones, 75% to 80% being singletons. The sample comprised PBMCs. The TCR comes from a man aged 25 to 40 in good health and CMV-seronegative. The chain links TRBV2 to TRBJ2-1; 7 nucleotides line up with TRBD2. The CDR3 nucleotides read TGTGCCAGCTATACTTGGGGGGGGACCTACAATGAGCAGTTCTTC. It encodes CASYTWGGTYNEQFF.